This T cell receptor (beta chain) was identified during a study of blood T cells in healthy people across ages (dated by TCRdb to about 2015). Looking at the study overall: In model experiments, template switching captured about one uniquely barcoded TCR beta cDNA molecule for every two T cells. The study measured age-related changes in TCR beta repertoire diversity using deep sequencing normalized with unique cDNA molecular identifiers. Four age groups were formed from the donors: young (average approximately 15 years), middle-aged (approximately 39), aged (approximately 60) and long-lived (approximately 78). Donors of different ages were randomly distributed across sequencing lanes to avoid experimental bias. Two additional independent replicas of 1 million unique cDNA reads from the same blood draw were analyzed for two donors (one aged 18 to 29 and one aged 80 or older).

Paper-wide results and their limitations: Estimates of total diversity based on one million sequenced T cells were considered lower bounds and underestimates. Compared with the aged group, more naive CD4+ T cells, fewer expanded clones and increased TCR diversity were shown by the long-lived group, suggesting age selection. Observed TCR beta diversity per million T cells fell roughly linearly with age, and a significant reduction was already apparent by age about 43. There was a strong correlation between observed TCR beta diversity and the percentage of naive T cells measured by flow cytometry. Donor CMV infection status was unknown, potentially confounding age-related changes in expanded clonotypes. Because profiling used bulk unsorted PBMCs, naive and antigen-experienced compartments could not be compared conclusively.

The method was 5' RACE. The sample was run on an Illumina HiSeq 2500. A second PCR of 7 to 11 cycles was performed with a sample-barcoded 5' primer and a J-beta primer mix. A template-switch 5' adaptor carrying 12 random nucleotides introduced a unique molecular identifier onto each TCR beta cDNA molecule. Each sample yielded at least 3 million CDR3-containing paired-end reads. The Mint cDNA synthesis kit, primed by a TRBC-specific oligonucleotide, was used to synthesize first-strand cDNA from all RNA. Following uracil-DNA glycosylase treatment, a first 18-cycle PCR with universal primers M1SS and BC2_uni_R was performed on all cDNA. Under the source paper's analysis protocol: For normalization, 1 million high-quality reads, each with a distinct molecular identifier, were randomly selected from each sample. Instead of being binned into consensus sequences, reads that shared molecular identifiers were thrown out. MiTCR, set to a Q25 quality threshold and the strictest error-elimination algorithm, was used for CDR3 identification, clonotype clustering and error correction. Lower-bound total TCR beta diversity was estimated with a nonparametric unseen species model using Euler transformation. The raw public data were reprocessed by TCRdb itself: fastp quality trimming at Q25, MiXCR clonotype calling, in-frame beta chains only. CDR3 protein sequences are deduplicated, and each keeps its most common genes and DNA. The authors' filters were not applied to this entry. In this sample the table shows roughly 2 million distinct CDR3 sequences, 49% of which occur a single time. More than 2% of the sample belongs to the ten largest clones.

About this clonotype itself: The target of this receptor is not known. It has no much larger one-base neighbor in the sample; base qualities were not kept.

Systemically healthy Caucasian individuals from Russia, approximately 39 in total and aged about 6 to 95 years, were included as donors. Approximately 11 milliliters of peripheral blood were drawn from each donor into EDTA-treated Vacutainer tubes. Ficoll-Paque density-gradient centrifugation was used to isolate PBMCs, with at least 6 million obtained per sample. Trizol reagent was used to extract total RNA from PBMCs, with at least 5 micrograms per sample. Naive CD45RAhigh/CD27high T cell percentages were measured by flow cytometry on a PBMC aliquot from every donor. Ends trimmed: V by 5 bases, J by 7 bases; bases unmatched to a gene: 8. According to the germline V gene, CDR1 reads MDHEN and CDR2 reads SYDVKM. Including cysteine and phenylalanine, the CDR3 has 15 amino acids. Only the CDR3 part of the read is kept: 45 bases, read in frame from the first base.

The sequence is built from TRBV28 and TRBJ2-1; 10 of the junction bases match TRBD2. This receptor was obtained from a woman in her thirties or forties in good health. The sample was blood. The DNA is TGTGCCAGCAGTCTTAGCGGGGGGCTCCAAAATGAGCAGTTCTTC. Its protein is CASSLSGGLQNEQFF. The variable domain in full, with residues beyond the CDR3 obtained from the reference TRBV28 and TRBJ2-1 genes, is DVKVTQSSRYLVKRTGEKVFLECVQDMDHENMFWYRQDPGLGLRLIYFSYDVKMKEKGDIPEGYSVSREKKERFSLILESASTNQTSMYLCASSLSGGLQNEQFFGPGTRLTVL.